These 18 T cell receptor beta chains came from one sample sequenced in a study of blood T cells in healthy people across ages. For the second PCR, which ran for roughly 6 to 11 cycles, a sample-barcoded 5' primer and a J-beta primer mix were used. TCRdb processed the 5' RACE reads anew with MiXCR; each CDR3 protein has one entry. The repertoire holds around 800,000 distinct CDR3 sequences, with under 30% as singletons. These data were likewise used in another study, on T cells of mothers and their children.

The specimen sequenced was blood. The receptors derive from a boy aged 5-17 years in good health.

The chain joins TRBV2 to TRBJ2-5, with 7 bases lining up with TRBD2. The ends lost 3 bases at V and 3 bases at J; junction bases unmatched: 4. Germline V gene sequence: CDR1 SNHLY, CDR2 FYNNEI. The CDR3 is made up of 14 amino acids. CDR3 nucleotide sequence: TGTGCCAGCAGTGATCTAGCGGCCGAAGAGACCCAGTACTTC. It codes for CASSDLAAEETQYF.

The J gene is TRBJ2-6, the V gene TRBV29-1, with TRBD2 as a possible D gene (6 bases). Germline V gene lookup returns CDR1 SQVTM and CDR2 ANQGSEA. The CDR3 length is 16 residues. V lost 1 base to trimming and J lost 0 bases, with 10 bases between them. The chain's CDR3 is CSVEGGGASGANVLTF. CDR3 in DNA: TGCAGCGTTGAAGGAGGAGGGGCCTCTGGGGCCAACGTCCTGACTTTC.

This clonotype has more than one count but fewer than ten. The V and J genes are TRBV6-2 or TRBV6-3 and TRBJ2-5, with 8 bases lining up with TRBD2. The trim removed 6 bases at V and 1 base at J, leaving 10 bases unmatched. In germline, CDR1 is MNHEY, CDR2 SVGEGT. The CDR3 is 16 amino acids. The CDR3 spells CASSARRGGRQETQYF. CDR3 nucleotide sequence: TGTGCCAGCAGCGCCAGACGGGGGGGCCGCCAAGAGACCCAGTACTTC.

This chain joins TRBV5-5 and TRBJ2-5, with D possibly TRBD1 on 5 matching bases. The length of the CDR3 is 15 residues. The germline V gene encodes CDR1 SGHKS and CDR2 YYEKEE (reference sequence). The germline V and J ends were trimmed by 0 bases and 5 bases, with 14 bases remaining between them. CDR3 sequence: CASSLGGIPRETQYF. The CDR3 coding sequence is TGTGCCAGCAGCTTGGGGGGCATCCCAAGGGAGACCCAGTACTTC.

This clonotype was seen just once. This chain joins TRBV28 and TRBJ1-2; possible D gene TRBD1, 6 bases. V gave up 9 bases and J gave up 4 bases, with 12 bases separating them. The CDR3 consists of 12 residues. Germline CDR1 reads MDHEN; CDR2 reads SYDVKM. The CDR3 DNA is TGTGCCAGTAAAACAGGGCCCTATGGCTACACCTTC. It translates to CASKTGPYGYTF.

This clonotype has more than one count but fewer than ten. This chain connects TRBV5-1 to TRBJ2-7; D is undetermined. Germline loops: CDR1 SGHRS, CDR2 YFSETQ. Trimming stripped 0 bases from V and 0 bases from J, with 7 bases between. The length of the CDR3 is 14 residues. The CDR3 reads CASSLERSSYEQYF. In DNA form, the CDR3 reads TGCGCCAGCAGCTTGGAACGGTCCTCCTACGAGCAGTACTTC.

This chain links TRBV2 with TRBJ2-4, with TRBD2 matching over 15 bases. J was trimmed by 12 bases and V by 6 bases; bases with no gene match: 9. The V gene's germline CDR1 is SNHLY and CDR2 FYNNEI. The CDR3 has 15 amino acids. The CDR3 sequence is CASSSRTSGGAAQYF. The CDR3 DNA sequence: TGTGCCAGCAGCTCGAGGACTAGCGGGGGGGCAGCTCAGTACTTC. The variable domain in full, with the rest retrieved from reference TRBV2 and TRBJ2-4, is EPEVTQTPSHQVTQMGQEVILRCVPISNHLYFYWYRQILGQKVEFLVSFYNNEISEKSEIFDDQFSVERPDGSNFTLKIRSTKLEDSAMYFCASSSRTSGGAAQYFGAGTRLSVL.

This clonotype was counted a few times. The chain employs TRBV12-3 or TRBV12-4 and TRBJ2-3; 11 bases match TRBD2. This CDR3 spans 14 amino acids. V shed 4 bases, J shed 9 bases, and the junction held 6 bases outside the gene matches. CDR3 sequence (DNA): TGTGCCAGCAGTTATAGCGGGGGGGCACGAACGCAGTATTTT. Amino acid sequence: CASSYSGGARTQYF.

The CDR3 DNA reads as TGCGCCAGCAGCCCCAATGCAGGGGGAGAGACCCAGTACTTC. This gives the protein CASSPNAGGETQYF. This chain joins TRBV5-1 and TRBJ2-5; 7 bases match TRBD1. J was trimmed by 4 bases and V by 4 bases; bases with no gene match: 7. In germline, CDR1 is SGHRS, CDR2 YFSETQ. The CDR3 is made up of 14 amino acids.

The chain couples TRBV27 to TRBJ2-4; D is uncertain. V was cut by 2 bases and J by 6 bases, with 17 bases left in between. Germline V gene data show CDR1 as MNHEY and CDR2 as SMNVEV (reference sequence). This CDR3 has 16 amino acids. The CDR3 DNA follows: TGTGCCAGCAGTTTAAGGGTACCCCTCTTGGGAAACATTCAGTACTTC. Encoded protein: CASSLRVPLLGNIQYF.

The CDR3 DNA is TGCAGTGCTAGAGTTGCTGTAGGCATTCAGTACTTC. As protein: CSARVAVGIQYF. The V and J genes are TRBV20-1 and TRBJ2-4; D is undetermined. This CDR3 contains 12 residues. Trimming cost V 1 base and J 9 bases, with 10 bases left between them. Germline V gives CDR1 DFQATT, CDR2 SNEGSKA (reference sequence).

On this clonotype itself: The germline gene is not matched at one end of the junction; a read error may be the cause. The J gene is TRBJ2-5, the V gene TRBV6-1; D perhaps matches TRBD2 (6 bases). The closer fit of TRBJ2-1 to the DNA end suggests the J call may be wrong. Germline values: CDR1 MNHNS, CDR2 SASEGT. The CDR3 runs 16 residues. This CDR3 is CASSEEGRAGYTEQFF. The CDR3 bases are TGTGCCAGCAGTGAAGAAGGCAGGGCGGGATACACTGAGCAGTTCTTC.

The CDR3 sequence is CASSFGQGIGYTF. Here the CDR3 DNA reads TGTGCCAGCAGCTTTGGACAGGGGATTGGCTACACCTTC. V is TRBV7-9 and J is TRBJ1-2; TRBD1 matches 9 bases. CDR3 size: 13 residues. Trimming cost V 3 bases and J 7 bases; bases outside gene matches: 3. CDR1 and CDR2 from the germline V gene are SEHNR and FQNEAQ (reference sequence).

The chain combines TRBV4-3 with TRBJ2-5; TRBD2 matches at 8 bases. The CDR3 consists of 14 residues. V was pared by 3 bases and J by 4 bases, with 4 bases of the junction left unmatched. Germline V gene lookup returns CDR1 LGHNA and CDR2 YSLEER. For the CDR3, the DNA is TGCGCCAGCAGCCAGGGACTAGTTTCAGAGACCCAGTACTTC. Protein: CASSQGLVSETQYF.

This clonotype was counted a few times. Sequence at one end of the junction differs from germline and may be a read error. The J gene is TRBJ2-1, the V gene TRBV30, with TRBD1 matching 8 bases. CDR1 is GTSNPN, CDR2 SVGIG, per germline (reference sequence). CDR3 size: 13 residues. The CDR3 sequence: CAWDRGSHNEQFF. CDR3 sequence (DNA): TGTGCCTGGGACAGGGGCTCCCACAATGAGCAGTTCTTC.

CDR3 bases: TGTGCCAGCGGCGGACAGACGCAAGAGACACCGTACTTC. Amino acids: CASGGQTQETPYF. The chain couples TRBV2 to TRBJ2-5; a possible D gene is TRBD1 (6 bases). The CDR3 loop spans 13 amino acids. Germline V gene data show CDR1 as SNHLY and CDR2 as FYNNEI. The ends were cut back, 8 bases at V and 13 bases at J, with 23 bases in the middle.

V usage is TRBV10-3 and J usage is TRBJ2-7; perhaps TRBD1 as D (8 bases). V lost 6 bases to trimming and J lost 0 bases, with 15 bases between them. Germline lookup yields CDR1 ENHRY and CDR2 SYGVKD. CDR3 size: 15 residues. Written as DNA, the CDR3 is TGTGCCATCAGGGGGGGGGACAGGAGCTCCTACGAGCAGTACTTC. Encoded protein: CAIRGGDRSSYEQYF.

This clonotype was counted between two and nine times. V gene TRBV29-1 combines with J gene TRBJ2-1, with unresolved D. The J call may be wrong; the DNA end is better matched by TRBJ2-7. The CDR3 totals 9 residues. Germline CDR1 and CDR2: SQVTM and ANQGSEA. The CDR3 is CSAGPEQYF. For the CDR3, the DNA is TGCAGCGCCGGACCCGAGCAGTACTTC.